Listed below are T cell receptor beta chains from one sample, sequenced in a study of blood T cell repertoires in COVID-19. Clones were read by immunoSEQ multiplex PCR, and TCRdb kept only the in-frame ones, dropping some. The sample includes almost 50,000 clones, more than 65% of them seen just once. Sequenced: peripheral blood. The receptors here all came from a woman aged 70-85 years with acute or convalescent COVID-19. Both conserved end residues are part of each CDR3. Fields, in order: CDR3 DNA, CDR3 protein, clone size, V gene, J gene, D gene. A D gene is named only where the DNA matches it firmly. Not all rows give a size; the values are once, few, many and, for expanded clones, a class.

CDR3 DNA: TGTGCCATCAGTGAGCTGGGACTAGCGTCAAGACGGAACGAGCAGTACTTC; CDR3 protein: CAISELGLASRRNEQYF; clone size: -; V gene: TRBV10-3; J gene: TRBJ2-7; D gene: TRBD2
CDR3 DNA: TGTGCCAGCAGCTTAGTTAGCGGGAGGGCCGCCGGGGAGCTGTTTTTT; CDR3 protein: CASSLVSGRAAGELFF; clone size: -; V gene: TRBV7-2; J gene: TRBJ2-2; D gene: TRBD2
CDR3 DNA: TGTGCCAGCAGTGACTCTAGCGGGGGTGGGAATGAGCAGTTCTTC; CDR3 protein: CASSDSSGGGNEQFF; clone size: few; V gene: TRBV6-4; J gene: TRBJ2-1; D gene: TRBD2
CDR3 DNA: TGTGCCAGCAGTCGGGACAGGGGTGCCCACGAGCAGTACTTC; CDR3 protein: CASSRDRGAHEQYF; clone size: once; V gene: TRBV6-5; J gene: TRBJ2-7; D gene: TRBD1
CDR3 DNA: TGCGCCAGCAGCCAAGATTTAGCCAGGGGGAATTCACCCCTCCACTTT; CDR3 protein: CASSQDLARGNSPLHF; clone size: -; V gene: TRBV4-1; J gene: TRBJ1-6; D gene: TRBD1
CDR3 DNA: TGTGCCTGGAGTGTGGGACAGGTCCTCTCTGGAAACACCATATATTTT; CDR3 protein: CAWSVGQVLSGNTIYF; clone size: -; V gene: TRBV30; J gene: TRBJ1-3; D gene: TRBD1
CDR3 DNA: TGTGCCAGCAGTGAGGGGCCTCCCTGGGGATATAGCAATCAGCCCCAGCATTTT; CDR3 protein: CASSEGPPWGYSNQPQHF; clone size: once; V gene: TRBV6-1; J gene: TRBJ1-5; D gene: -
CDR3 DNA: TGTGCCAGCAGCGACGGGACAGGGGCGAACACCGGGGAGCTGTTTTTT; CDR3 protein: CASSDGTGANTGELFF; clone size: -; V gene: TRBV2; J gene: TRBJ2-2; D gene: TRBD1
CDR3 DNA: TGTGCCAGCAGCTTTCCGAATCCAGGGGCGCGGGCTGAAGCTTTCTTT; CDR3 protein: CASSFPNPGARAEAFF; clone size: -; V gene: TRBV7-2; J gene: TRBJ1-1; D gene: -
CDR3 DNA: TGTGCCAGCAGCCTATGGGGCTCATTCTCTGGGGCCAACGTCCTGACTTTC; CDR3 protein: CASSLWGSFSGANVLTF; clone size: -; V gene: TRBV5-6; J gene: TRBJ2-6; D gene: -
CDR3 DNA: TGTGCCATCAGTGAGGCAGGACAGGGATCGAACATTCAGTACTTC; CDR3 protein: CAISEAGQGSNIQYF; clone size: -; V gene: TRBV10-3; J gene: TRBJ2-4; D gene: TRBD1
CDR3 DNA: TGTGCCACCAATAGCGGGAGGGCCGGGGGTACGCAGTATTTT; CDR3 protein: CATNSGRAGGTQYF; clone size: -; V gene: TRBV19; J gene: TRBJ2-3; D gene: TRBD2
CDR3 DNA: TGTGCCAGCAGCCAGGGGACTCGGGAGGATCAGCCCCAGCATTTT; CDR3 protein: CASSQGTREDQPQHF; clone size: -; V gene: TRBV11-2; J gene: TRBJ1-5; D gene: -
CDR3 DNA: TGTGCCAGCTCACTCGGACGGGACTACGAGCAGTACTTC; CDR3 protein: CASSLGRDYEQYF; clone size: -; V gene: TRBV18; J gene: TRBJ2-7; D gene: -
CDR3 DNA: TGTGCCAGCAGCTATCCCACTTTGGCGGGGGTGAGCACAGATACGCAGTATTTT; CDR3 protein: CASSYPTLAGVSTDTQYF; clone size: -; V gene: TRBV5-6; J gene: TRBJ2-3; D gene: TRBD2
CDR3 DNA: TGTGCCAGCAGTGTTGGGGGGGCTGGGGCCAACGTCCTGACTTTC; CDR3 protein: CASSVGGAGANVLTF; clone size: -; V gene: TRBV6-4; J gene: TRBJ2-6; D gene: TRBD2
CDR3 DNA: TGTGCCAGCAGCGCCCAACAGGGGGCCTATGGCTACACCTTC; CDR3 protein: CASSAQQGAYGYTF; clone size: -; V gene: TRBV9; J gene: TRBJ1-2; D gene: TRBD1
CDR3 DNA: TGTGCCAGTGATTCGGGGGGAGGAAGCGGGGAGCTGTTTTTT; CDR3 protein: CASDSGGGSGELFF; clone size: -; V gene: TRBV27; J gene: TRBJ2-2; D gene: TRBD2
CDR3 DNA: TGTGCCAGCAGCTTAAGTAGGACATTTTACGAGCAGTACTTC; CDR3 protein: CASSLSRTFYEQYF; clone size: -; V gene: TRBV11-2; J gene: TRBJ2-7; D gene: -
CDR3 DNA: TGTGCCACCAGTCACCCTCTGAAGCTCTATGGCTACACCTTC; CDR3 protein: CATSHPLKLYGYTF; clone size: -; V gene: TRBV24-1; J gene: TRBJ1-2; D gene: -
CDR3 DNA: TGTGCCAGTAGATCGGACAGGGGAGTTTGGGGCATGAACACTGAAGCTTTCTTT; CDR3 protein: CASRSDRGVWGMNTEAFF; clone size: few; V gene: TRBV19; J gene: TRBJ1-1; D gene: TRBD1
CDR3 DNA: TGTGCCAGCAGCCCCCGACAGGATGCTGAAGCTTTCTTT; CDR3 protein: CASSPRQDAEAFF; clone size: few; V gene: TRBV3-1/TRBV3-2; J gene: TRBJ1-1; D gene: -